Each of the 28 T cell receptor beta chains below was sequenced from the same sample in a study of human T cells and chemical hapten exposure. Sample time point: patch test 1, 2 weeks after DPC sensitization. Treatment here: therapeutic diphenylcyclopropenone sensitization with weekly scalp DPC. TCRdb itself ran the RACE reads through MiXCR, one entry per CDR3 protein. The repertoire has more than 65,000 distinct CDR3 sequences, under 9% of them found once; the top ten carry about 1.6%. Sequencing used whole blood, obtained in connection with sensitization to the hapten diphenylcyclopropenone (DPC). Receptors originate from a woman aged 25 to 39 with alopecia areata. Some clones in this sample may be carry-over from other donors' samples.

The chain carries TRBV19 and TRBJ1-2; possibly TRBD1 for D (5 bases). This CDR3 has 14 residues. The germline V gene encodes CDR1 LNHDA and CDR2 SQIVND (reference sequence). Trimming cost V 3 bases and J 4 bases, with 12 bases left between them. CDR3: CASSIAGPSYGYTF. CDR3 nucleotide sequence: TGTGCCAGTAGTATCGCAGGGCCCAGCTATGGCTACACCTTC.

This clonotype was recorded many times. The chain is built from TRBV20-1 and TRBJ2-2; D not resolved. Germline loops: CDR1 DFQATT, CDR2 SNEGSKA (reference sequence). The CDR3 is 15 residues long. The germline V and J ends were trimmed by 4 bases and 1 base, with 13 bases remaining between them. CDR3 DNA sequence: TGCAGTGCTATTCCCGGGCCCTTGAACACCGGGGAGCTGTTTTTT. Its translation is CSAIPGPLNTGELFF.

At least ten counts were recorded for this clonotype. The chain links TRBV9 to TRBJ1-4; TRBD1 matches at 8 bases. The germline V gene encodes CDR1 SGDLS and CDR2 YYNGEE. The CDR3 covers 15 residues. J lost 3 bases, V lost 3 bases, and 4 bases had no gene match. CDR3 protein: CASSGDRGANEKLFF. The CDR3 DNA reads TGTGCCAGCAGCGGAGACAGGGGCGCTAATGAAAAACTGTTTTTT.

V gene TRBV6-5 combines with J gene TRBJ2-7; D call uncertain. This CDR3 has 12 residues. Germline CDR1 MNHEY, CDR2 SVGAGI. V gave up 10 bases and J gave up 1 base, with 11 bases separating them. CDR3 in amino acids: CATLGSSYEQYF. The DNA for the CDR3 is TGTGCCACCCTAGGTTCTTCCTACGAGCAGTACTTC.

The genes are TRBV12-3 or TRBV12-4 and TRBJ1-5, with D uncertain. V was trimmed by 6 bases and J by 0 bases, leaving 9 bases between them. This CDR3 region has 14 residues. The CDR3 loop is CASSGGNSNQPQHF. CDR3 DNA sequence: TGTGCCAGCAGCGGCGGAAATAGCAATCAGCCCCAGCATTTT.

This clonotype was found many times. The gene calls are TRBV6-1 and TRBJ1-5; D remains ambiguous. Germline V lookup: CDR1 MNHNS, CDR2 SASEGT. The CDR3 is made up of 14 amino acids. Trimming left V 8 bases short and J 0 bases short, with 11 bases between. CDR3 region: CASGSGNSNQPQHF. Written as DNA, the CDR3 is TGTGCCAGCGGTTCGGGGAATAGCAATCAGCCCCAGCATTTT.

This clonotype has ten or more counts. The gene calls are TRBV12-5 and TRBJ2-3, with D possibly TRBD2 on 5 matching bases. The germline V gene encodes CDR1 LGHNT and CDR2 FRNRAP. V was pared by 9 bases and J by 0 bases, with 13 bases between. The CDR3 totals 14 residues. Here the CDR3 reads CASRTPASTDTQYF. The DNA for the CDR3 is TGTGCTAGCCGGACTCCCGCTAGCACAGATACGCAGTATTTT.

The J gene is TRBJ1-2, the V gene TRBV3-1; D may be TRBD1 (6 bases). Germline V CDR1 and CDR2: LGHDT, YNNKEL (reference sequence). The CDR3 loop spans 14 amino acids. V was cut by 3 bases and J by 6 bases, with 14 bases left in between. CDR3 protein: CASSHGDRNDGYTF. The CDR3, as DNA: TGTGCCAGCAGCCATGGTGACAGGAACGATGGCTACACCTTC.

This clonotype has more than one count but fewer than ten. This chain links TRBV18 with TRBJ1-1; TRBD1 might be the D (6 bases). From germline, CDR1 is KGHSH and CDR2 LQKENI. This CDR3 comprises 18 residues. Deletions cut 1 base from V and 7 bases from J, with 25 bases between. The CDR3 loop reads CASSPLRTVSTIVGEAFF. The CDR3 region has the DNA TGTGCCAGCTCACCACTTCGGACAGTCTCCACAATTGTCGGTGAAGCTTTCTTT.

This clonotype has at least ten counts. The rearrangement uses TRBV15 and TRBJ1-3; 7 bases are a match to TRBD1. V lost 3 bases, J lost 4 bases, and 3 bases stayed unmatched. This CDR3 is 14 amino acids long. Germline CDR1 is LNHNV and CDR2 is YYDKDF (reference sequence). This CDR3 is CATSRTGTGNTIYF. CDR3 coding DNA: TGTGCCACCAGCAGGACAGGGACGGGAAACACCATATATTTT.

The sample holds many counts of this clonotype. J is TRBJ1-4 and V is TRBV12-3 or TRBV12-4, with TRBD1 as a possible D gene (6 bases). The CDR3 length is 14 residues. The germline V and J ends were trimmed by 4 bases and 8 bases, with 14 bases remaining between them. CDR3 sequence reads: CASSSQGLDEKLFF. In nucleotides, the CDR3 is TGTGCCAGCAGTTCACAGGGATTGGACGAAAAACTGTTTTTT.

This clonotype occurred a few times. The chain employs TRBV2 and TRBJ2-7; 9 nucleotides agree with TRBD2. V shed 5 bases, J shed 10 bases, and the junction held 6 bases outside the gene matches. The CDR3 totals 12 residues. Germline CDR1 reads SNHLY; CDR2 reads FYNNEI. CDR3 region: CASSTGTSLQYF. CDR3 in DNA: TGTGCCAGCAGTACCGGGACTAGCTTACAGTACTTC.

The rearrangement joins TRBV18 to TRBJ1-4; no clear D gene. CDR1 KGHSH and CDR2 LQKENI come from the germline V gene. V was pared by 3 bases and J by 2 bases, with 4 bases between. The CDR3 length is 13 residues. CDR3 in DNA: TGTGCCAGCTCACCGGGGACTAATGAAAAACTGTTTTTT. Protein: CASSPGTNEKLFF.

This clonotype has at least ten counts. The chain is built from TRBV21-1 and TRBJ1-6. TRBV21-1 constitutes a pseudogene. This CDR3 contains 14 residues. The CDR3: CASSKSKWVLPLHF. The CDR3 DNA is TGTGCCAGCAGCAAATCTAAGTGGGTGCTGCCCCTCCACTTT.

This clonotype was counted many times. The J gene is TRBJ2-5, the V gene TRBV3-1; 8 bases align to TRBD2. Germline V gene sequence: CDR1 LGHDT, CDR2 YNNKEL (reference sequence). The CDR3 is made up of 17 amino acids. After removal of 8 bases from V and 0 bases from J, the junction contained 14 bases not matched to a gene. CDR3 in amino acids: CASANWAGGPYQETQYF. Written as DNA, the CDR3 is TGTGCCAGCGCCAACTGGGCGGGGGGTCCCTACCAAGAGACCCAGTACTTC.

This clonotype was picked up a small number of times. The chain carries TRBV28 and TRBJ2-7; D unresolved. The CDR3 covers 14 residues. The ends were cut back, 3 bases at V and 5 bases at J, with 14 bases in the middle. Germline V gene lookup returns CDR1 MDHEN and CDR2 SYDVKM. This CDR3 reads CASSLKRNPDEQYF. In nucleotides, the CDR3 is TGTGCCAGCAGTTTGAAGCGTAATCCCGACGAGCAGTACTTC.

This clonotype was counted ten times or more. The V call is TRBV12-3 or TRBV12-4, the J call TRBJ2-3, with 7 positions matching TRBD2. The CDR3 length is 15 residues. V was clipped by 8 bases and J by 7 bases; unmatched bases: 15. CDR3 sequence (DNA): TGTGCCAGCCGGTACGCCAGCGGGGAGGGAAATACGCAGTATTTT. Its protein product is CASRYASGEGNTQYF.

The CDR3: CASSIPRQGRGTGELFF. CDR3 bases: TGTGCCAGTAGTATTCCGCGGCAGGGGAGGGGCACCGGGGAGCTGTTTTTT. This sequence joins TRBV19 and TRBJ2-2; weak D call: TRBD2 (7 bases). V gave up 3 bases and J gave up 4 bases, with 18 bases separating them. Germline assignment: CDR1 LNHDA and CDR2 SQIVND (reference sequence). This CDR3 has 17 residues.

This clonotype was seen ten or more times. This chain joins TRBV5-1 and TRBJ2-3; D possibly corresponds to TRBD2 (5 bases). V gave up 4 bases and J gave up 0 bases, with 12 bases separating them. Germline lookup yields CDR1 SGHRS and CDR2 YFSETQ. The CDR3 sequence is 15 residues long. CDR3 nucleotide sequence: TGCGCCAGCAGCGGGAGCTGGGCCAGCACAGATACGCAGTATTTT. It codes for CASSGSWASTDTQYF. Looking up the rest from reference TRBV5-1 and TRBJ2-3 gives the full variable domain: KAGVTQTPRYLIKTRGQQVTLSCSPISGHRSVSWYQQTPGQGLQFLFEYFSETQRNKGNFPGRFSGRQFSNSRSEMNVSTLELGDSALYLCASSGSWASTDTQYFGPGTRLTVL.

This clonotype was observed many times. The rearrangement joins TRBV6-1 to TRBJ2-3, with D perhaps matching TRBD2 (5 bases). The ends were cut back, 2 bases at V and 6 bases at J, with 15 bases in the middle. Per germline, CDR1 MNHNS and CDR2 SASEGT. This CDR3 spans 15 amino acids. The CDR3 region has the DNA TGTGCCAGCAGTGAAAACCCCACTAGTTCGGATACGCAGTATTTT. Its translation is CASSENPTSSDTQYF.

This clonotype was seen at least ten times. Written as DNA, the CDR3 is TGCAGTGCCCCTAAGGGGGAAACTGAAGCTTTCTTT. Its protein is CSAPKGETEAFF. The chain links TRBV20-1 to TRBJ1-1; the D gene is possibly TRBD1 (6 bases). Germline CDR1 reads DFQATT; CDR2 reads SNEGSKA (reference sequence). CDR3 length: 12 residues. Trimming removed 6 bases at V and 5 bases at J, with 13 bases between.

Only a few counts were recorded for this clonotype. V gene TRBV6-6 combines with J gene TRBJ1-4; 7 bases match TRBD1. Per the germline V gene, CDR1 is MNHNY and CDR2 is SVGAGI (reference sequence). Trimming at V came to 4 bases and at J to 6 bases, leaving 5 bases not matched to a gene. The CDR3 covers 14 residues. CDR3 in amino acids: CASSSPDRDEKLFF. The CDR3 bases are TGTGCCAGCAGTTCGCCTGACAGGGATGAAAAACTGTTTTTT.

The rearrangement links TRBV6-2 or TRBV6-3 to TRBJ2-2, with unresolved D. Germline V gives CDR1 MNHEY, CDR2 SVGEGT. The CDR3 length is 14 residues. Deletions cut 2 bases from V and 3 bases from J, with 7 bases between. The CDR3 loop is CASSYVSHTGELFF. CDR3 nucleotide sequence: TGTGCCAGCAGTTACGTCTCTCACACCGGGGAGCTGTTTTTT.

This clonotype appeared a few times. V gene TRBV29-1 combines with J gene TRBJ2-5; D tentatively reads TRBD1 or TRBD2 (5 bases each). In germline, CDR1 is SQVTM, CDR2 ANQGSEA. Trimming stripped 4 bases from V and 3 bases from J, with 15 bases between. The CDR3 totals 14 residues. This chain's CDR3 is CSVGGAANKETQYF. The CDR3 DNA follows: TGCAGCGTTGGAGGGGCGGCAAACAAAGAGACCCAGTACTTC.

This clonotype occurred many times. V and J are TRBV20-1 and TRBJ2-3, with TRBD2 identical over 9 bases. This CDR3 has 15 residues. CDR1 and CDR2 from the germline V gene are DFQATT and SNEGSKA (reference sequence). The trim removed 6 bases at V and 7 bases at J, leaving 14 bases unmatched. CDR3 sequence: CSATETRGGHNTQYF. CDR3 nucleotide sequence: TGCAGTGCCACAGAAACGCGGGGGGGCCACAATACGCAGTATTTT.

This clonotype was counted ten times or more. V is TRBV6-2 or TRBV6-3 and J is TRBJ1-5, with D uncertain. Trimming shortened V by 3 bases and J by 6 bases, and 12 bases separated the two germline ends. Germline CDR1 and CDR2: MNHEY and SVGEGT. The CDR3 sequence is 14 residues long. In DNA, the CDR3 is TGTGCCAGCAGTTATGATGGACGGGGTCAGCCCCAGCATTTT. Its protein product is CASSYDGRGQPQHF.

This clonotype was detected ten times or more. The chain has TRBV10-3 and TRBJ1-5; D not certain. Trimming removed 3 bases at V and 4 bases at J, with 4 bases between. The length of the CDR3 is 12 residues. Germline V gene data show CDR1 as ENHRY and CDR2 as SYGVKD. The CDR3: CAISDSNQPQHF. The DNA for the CDR3 is TGTGCCATCAGTGATAGTAATCAGCCCCAGCATTTT.

This clonotype was counted a single time. This may stem from a read error, because a much larger clone lies one nucleotide away. The chain combines TRBV7-9 with TRBJ2-7; D perhaps matches TRBD1 (6 bases). CDR3 length: 14 residues. V dropped 3 bases and J dropped 5 bases, with 14 bases sitting between them. Germline loops: CDR1 SEHNR, CDR2 FQNEAQ (reference sequence). The CDR3 nucleotides are TGTGCCAGCAGCTTTCAGGGGATCACCGACGAGCAGTACTTC. Its protein is CASSFQGITDEQYF.